This TCR beta chain was sequenced in a study of cytomegalovirus exposure and HLA in healthy donors. Whole-study context: Among the 350 to 500 donors who were genotyped, over 70% fell in the genetic ancestry cluster that is associated with self-reported Caucasian donors. Study observations and caveats: Many donors carried some public TCRs, although rarity characterized most TCR sequences.

There are 13 residues in the CDR3. The V gene's germline CDR1 is MGHDK and CDR2 SYGVNS. Trimming stripped 6 bases from V and 7 bases from J, with 15 bases between. PCR involved 60 Vbeta and 13 Jbeta primers. TCRdb's table, derived via immunoSEQ multiplex PCR, lists solely in-frame clones and lacks some. The sample lists approximately 220,000 clones, less than 80% seen once, with approximately 0.22% in the top ten. For this clone: Its antigen remains unidentified.

This TCR derives from a girl aged 2 to 9 in good health and CMV-seronegative. The source material was PBMCs. V gene TRBV25-1 combines with J gene TRBJ1-1; unclear D gene. CDR3 sequence: CASSQGLGGEAFF. As DNA, the CDR3 is TGTGCCAGCAGCCAAGGGCTGGGAGGTGAAGCTTTCTTT.